This is a list of T cell receptor beta chains from one sample in a study of blood T cell repertoires in COVID-19. Data came from immunoSEQ multiplex PCR; TCRdb stores just in-frame clones and leaves some out. The repertoire includes some 320,000 clones, just under 90% of them detected once, and under 3.5% sits in the top ten. The source material was PBMCs or T cells enriched from blood (not recorded which). These receptors were obtained from a woman between 50 and 59 years old who had been exposed to COVID-19. CDR3s include the opening cysteine and the closing phenylalanine or tryptophan. A D gene is named only where the DNA matches it firmly. Where a row states a size, it is once, few, many or the class of an expanded clone; other rows omit it.

cdr3_nt: TGTGCCAGCAGCGGACCGGGACAGGGCCATCAGCCCCAGCATTTT
cdr3_aa: CASSGPGQGHQPQHF
v_call: TRBV9
d_call: TRBD1
j_call: TRBJ1-5
clone_size: few

cdr3_nt: TGCGCCAGCAGCCAGGGGGGTATAGCCAAAAACATTCAGTACTTC
cdr3_aa: CASSQGGIAKNIQYF
v_call: TRBV5-1
d_call: .
j_call: TRBJ2-4
clone_size: .

cdr3_nt: TGTGCCAGCAGCTACGGTCCGGACAGCGTACAGTTCTTC
cdr3_aa: CASSYGPDSVQFF
v_call: TRBV3-1/TRBV3-2
d_call: .
j_call: TRBJ2-1
clone_size: once

cdr3_nt: TGTGCCAGTAGTATCCAGGGCGGCGAGACCCAGTACTTC
cdr3_aa: CASSIQGGETQYF
v_call: TRBV19
d_call: .
j_call: TRBJ2-5
clone_size: .

cdr3_nt: TGCGCCAGCAGAATAGAATCTGGAAACACCATATATTTT
cdr3_aa: CASRIESGNTIYF
v_call: TRBV5-1
d_call: .
j_call: TRBJ1-3
clone_size: .

cdr3_nt: TGTGCCAGCTCGCCGCCGGGTTACGGCTATGGCTACACCTTC
cdr3_aa: CASSPPGYGYGYTF
v_call: TRBV18
d_call: .
j_call: TRBJ1-2
clone_size: few

cdr3_nt: TGTGCCAGCAGCTTGTCACAGGACAATGAGCAGTTCTTC
cdr3_aa: CASSLSQDNEQFF
v_call: TRBV5-4
d_call: .
j_call: TRBJ2-1
clone_size: .

cdr3_nt: .
cdr3_aa: CATSDLGMGQGDYGYTF
v_call: TRBV24-1
d_call: .
j_call: TRBJ1-2
clone_size: .

cdr3_nt: TGTGCCAGCAGCCAGATACAGGGGGCCAGCACAGATACGCAGTATTTT
cdr3_aa: CASSQIQGASTDTQYF
v_call: TRBV3-1/TRBV3-2
d_call: TRBD1
j_call: TRBJ2-3
clone_size: .

cdr3_nt: TGTGCCAGCAGCCAGGGGAGCGGCAGCTACACCTTC
cdr3_aa: CASSQGSGSYTF
v_call: TRBV7-2
d_call: .
j_call: TRBJ1-2
clone_size: .

cdr3_nt: TGTGCCAGCAGCCCGGACAGCTATAATTCACCCCTCCACTTT
cdr3_aa: CASSPDSYNSPLHF
v_call: TRBV3-1/TRBV3-2
d_call: .
j_call: TRBJ1-6
clone_size: .

cdr3_nt: TGTGCCAGCAGTTGGAAGGGACAGGGGCAAGGGACCCAGTACTTC
cdr3_aa: CASSWKGQGQGTQYF
v_call: TRBV6-5
d_call: TRBD1
j_call: TRBJ2-5
clone_size: .

cdr3_nt: TGCGCCAGCAGCTTAGCAGGGCACTACGAGCAGTACTTC
cdr3_aa: CASSLAGHYEQYF
v_call: TRBV5-1
d_call: .
j_call: TRBJ2-7
clone_size: .

cdr3_nt: TGCGCCAGCAGCCAAGGGCAGAACTATGGCTACACCTTC
cdr3_aa: CASSQGQNYGYTF
v_call: TRBV4-1
d_call: .
j_call: TRBJ1-2
clone_size: once

cdr3_nt: TGTGCCAGCAGTGTCATCGGAACCGGCGCAGGCTATGGCTACACCTTC
cdr3_aa: CASSVIGTGAGYGYTF
v_call: TRBV6-1
d_call: .
j_call: TRBJ1-2
clone_size: once

cdr3_nt: TGTGCCAGTAGTTCCCTTAGCGGGGCAACTAGCTCTGGGGCCAACGTCCTGACTTTC
cdr3_aa: CASSSLSGATSSGANVLTF
v_call: TRBV19
d_call: TRBD2
j_call: TRBJ2-6
clone_size: .

cdr3_nt: TGTGCCTGGACCCTTTCGGGGGGCCGGAGCTCCTATAATTCACCCCTCCACTTT
cdr3_aa: CAWTLSGGRSSYNSPLHF
v_call: TRBV30
d_call: .
j_call: TRBJ1-6
clone_size: few

cdr3_nt: TGTGCCAGCAGCCCCAGAGCGGGGGGGCACAATGAGCAGTTCTTC
cdr3_aa: CASSPRAGGHNEQFF
v_call: TRBV3-1/TRBV3-2
d_call: TRBD2
j_call: TRBJ2-1
clone_size: .

cdr3_nt: TGTGCCAGCAGTCCCCGGGGTGGATCGGAAAAACTGTTTTTT
cdr3_aa: CASSPRGGSEKLFF
v_call: TRBV6-5
d_call: .
j_call: TRBJ1-4
clone_size: .